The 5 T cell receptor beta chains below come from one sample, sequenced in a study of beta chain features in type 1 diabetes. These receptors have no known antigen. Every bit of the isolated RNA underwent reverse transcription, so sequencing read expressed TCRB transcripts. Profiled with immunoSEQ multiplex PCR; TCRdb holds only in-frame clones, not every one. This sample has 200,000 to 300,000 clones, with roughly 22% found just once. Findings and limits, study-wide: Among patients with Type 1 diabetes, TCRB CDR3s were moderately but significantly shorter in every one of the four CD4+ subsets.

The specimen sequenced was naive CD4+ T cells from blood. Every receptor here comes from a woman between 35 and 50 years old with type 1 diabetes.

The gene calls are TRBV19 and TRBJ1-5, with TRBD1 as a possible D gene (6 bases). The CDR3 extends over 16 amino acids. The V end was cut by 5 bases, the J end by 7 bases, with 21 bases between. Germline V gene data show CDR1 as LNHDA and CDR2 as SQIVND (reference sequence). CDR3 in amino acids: CASSLRGLPTGQPQHF. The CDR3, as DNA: TGTGCCAGTAGTCTCAGGGGCCTTCCGACGGGACAGCCCCAGCATTTT. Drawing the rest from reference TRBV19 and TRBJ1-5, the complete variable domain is DGGITQSPKYLFRKEGQNVTLSCEQNLNHDAMYWYRQDPGQGLRLIYYSQIVNDFQKGDIAEGYSVSREKKESFPLTVTSAQKNPTAFYLCASSLRGLPTGQPQHFGDGTRLSIL.

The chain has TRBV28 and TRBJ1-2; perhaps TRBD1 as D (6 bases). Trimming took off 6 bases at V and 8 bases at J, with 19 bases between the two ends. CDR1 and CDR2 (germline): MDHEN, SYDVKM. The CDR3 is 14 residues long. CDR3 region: CASRIGQFPGGYTF. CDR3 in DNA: TGTGCCAGCAGAATAGGACAGTTCCCCGGGGGCTACACCTTC.

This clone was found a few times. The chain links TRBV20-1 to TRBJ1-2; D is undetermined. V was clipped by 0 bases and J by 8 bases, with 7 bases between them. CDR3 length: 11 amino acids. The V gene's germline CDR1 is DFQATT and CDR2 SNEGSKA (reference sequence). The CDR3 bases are TGCAGTGCTAGAGAATCGGGAGGCTACACCTTC. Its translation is CSARESGGYTF.

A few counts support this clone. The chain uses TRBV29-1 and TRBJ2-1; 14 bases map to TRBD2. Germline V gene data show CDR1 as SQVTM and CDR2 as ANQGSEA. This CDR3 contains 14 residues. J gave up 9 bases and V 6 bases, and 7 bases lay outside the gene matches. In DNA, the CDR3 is TGCAGCGTCGCAGGGACTAGCGGGAGTGGTGAGCAGTTCTTC. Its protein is CSVAGTSGSGEQFF.

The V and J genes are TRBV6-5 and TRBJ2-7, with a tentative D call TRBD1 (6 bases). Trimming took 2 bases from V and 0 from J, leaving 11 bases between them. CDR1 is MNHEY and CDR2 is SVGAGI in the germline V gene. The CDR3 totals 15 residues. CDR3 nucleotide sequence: TGTGCCAGCAGTTACGGGGACACTCGCTCCTACGAGCAGTACTTC. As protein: CASSYGDTRSYEQYF.